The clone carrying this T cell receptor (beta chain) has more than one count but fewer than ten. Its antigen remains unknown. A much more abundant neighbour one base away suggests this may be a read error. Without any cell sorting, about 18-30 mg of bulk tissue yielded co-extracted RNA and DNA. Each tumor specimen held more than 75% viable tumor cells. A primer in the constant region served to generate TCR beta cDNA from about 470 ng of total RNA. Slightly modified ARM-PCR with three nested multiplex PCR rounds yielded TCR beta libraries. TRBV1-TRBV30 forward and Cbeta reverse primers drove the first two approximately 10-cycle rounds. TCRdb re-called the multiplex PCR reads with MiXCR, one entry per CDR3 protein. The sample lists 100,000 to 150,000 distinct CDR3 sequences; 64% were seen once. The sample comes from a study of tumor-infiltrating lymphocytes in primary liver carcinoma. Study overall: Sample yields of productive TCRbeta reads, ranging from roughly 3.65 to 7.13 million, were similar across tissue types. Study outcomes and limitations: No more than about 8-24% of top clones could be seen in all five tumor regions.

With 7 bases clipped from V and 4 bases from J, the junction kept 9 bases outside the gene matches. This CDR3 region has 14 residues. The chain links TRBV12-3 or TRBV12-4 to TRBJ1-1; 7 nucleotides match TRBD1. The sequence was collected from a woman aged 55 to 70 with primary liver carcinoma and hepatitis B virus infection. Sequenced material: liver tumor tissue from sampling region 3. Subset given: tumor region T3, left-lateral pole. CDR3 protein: CASISRQGGTEAFF. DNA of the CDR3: TGTGCCAGCATATCCAGACAGGGAGGCACTGAAGCTTTCTTT.